This is a list of T cell receptor beta chains from one sample in a study of beta chain features in type 1 diabetes. Sequenced by immunoSEQ multiplex PCR; TCRdb stores in-frame clones only, minus some. The sample lists around 240,000 clones, roughly 9.6% seen once, with 0.034% in the top ten. Material for sequencing was naive CD4+ T cells from blood. The receptors originated from a woman aged 18-29 years in good health. Both conserved end residues are part of each CDR3. D genes are given only for firm matches. For some rows the clone size is stated as once, few or many, or as a class when expanded; others skip it.

v_gene,j_gene,d_gene,abundance,len,CDR3aa,CDR3nt
TRBV19,TRBJ1-1,-,-,13,CASSEQVYTEAFF,TGTGCCAGTTCAGAACAGGTCTACACTGAAGCTTTCTTT
TRBV30,TRBJ2-7,-,-,11,CAWSAPGEQYF,TGTGCCTGGAGTGCCCCCGGCGAGCAGTACTTC
TRBV2,TRBJ2-3,-,few,15,CASSEIGRGLDTQYF,TGTGCCAGCAGTGAAATCGGGAGGGGGCTAGATACGCAGTATTTT
TRBV29-1,TRBJ1-6,TRBD1,-,15,CSVAEAGTGNSPLHF,TGCAGCGTTGCTGAGGCCGGGACAGGGAATTCACCCCTCCACTTT
TRBV5-1,TRBJ2-3,TRBD2,few,17,CASSFQLAGDLTDTQYF,TGCGCCAGCAGCTTTCAACTAGCGGGAGATCTTACAGATACGCAGTATTTT
TRBV5-1,TRBJ2-5,-,few,14,CASSTTDWGETQYF,TGCGCCAGCAGCACGACAGATTGGGGAGAGACCCAGTACTTC
TRBV9,TRBJ2-1,TRBD2,-,17,CASSPEASGGPFNEQFF,TGTGCCAGCAGCCCCGAGGCTAGCGGGGGGCCCTTCAATGAGCAGTTCTTC
TRBV11-2,TRBJ2-5,-,-,17,CASSLFHRAEASETQYF,TGTGCCAGCAGCTTATTCCACCGGGCGGAAGCTAGCGAGACCCAGTACTTC
TRBV30,TRBJ1-1,-,few,13,CAWRVRVGTEAFF,TGTGCCTGGAGGGTCAGGGTTGGCACTGAAGCTTTCTTT
TRBV15,TRBJ1-2,TRBD1,-,17,CATSRGRDRGRAYGYTF,TGTGCCACCAGCAGAGGCCGGGACAGGGGGCGTGCCTATGGCTACACCTTC
TRBV30,TRBJ1-4,-,-,13,CAWSEQGREKLFF,TGTGCCTGGAGTGAACAGGGTCGTGAAAAACTGTTTTTT
TRBV11-2,TRBJ2-5,-,few,16,CASSLMLGHQQKTQYF,TGTGCCAGCAGCTTAATGTTGGGACACCAGCAAAAGACCCAGTACTTC
TRBV5-4,TRBJ2-7,-,-,15,CASSLSGQGSNEQYF,TGTGCCAGCAGCTTGTCGGGGCAGGGGTCCAACGAGCAGTACTTC
TRBV6-1,TRBJ1-2,TRBD1,-,15,CASSPPDRGHGGYTF,TGTGCCAGCAGTCCTCCCGACAGGGGCCACGGGGGCTACACCTTC
TRBV5-1,TRBJ2-3,TRBD1,few,14,CASGHGTDTDTQYF,TGCGCCAGCGGTCATGGGACAGACACAGATACGCAGTATTTT
TRBV9,TRBJ2-7,TRBD1,-,16,CASSAQAPGTAYEQYF,TGTGCCAGCAGCGCCCAAGCCCCCGGGACAGCCTACGAGCAGTACTTC
TRBV6-6,TRBJ1-5,-,-,15,CASSLSPTGNQPQHF,TGTGCCAGCAGTCTTTCCCCCACAGGTAATCAGCCCCAGCATTTT
TRBV5-1,TRBJ2-1,TRBD2,few,15,CASSLLAGGDNEQFF,TGCGCCAGCAGCCTCCTAGCGGGGGGGGACAATGAGCAGTTCTTC
TRBV2,TRBJ1-1,TRBD1,few,14,CASSGQGMNTEAFF,TGTGCCAGCAGCGGACAGGGCATGAACACTGAAGCTTTCTTT
TRBV6-5,TRBJ2-3,-,-,12,CASSHFADTQYF,TGTGCCAGCAGCCACTTCGCAGATACGCAGTATTTT
TRBV4-1,TRBJ2-1,TRBD1,once,21,CASSQDPLGRGTALRYNEQFF,TGCGCCAGCAGCCAAGATCCCCTCGGCAGGGGGACCGCCCTAAGATACAATGAGCAGTTCTTC
TRBV15,TRBJ2-3,TRBD1,few,13,CATSRTGVDTQYF,TGTGCCACCAGCAGAACAGGGGTGGATACGCAGTATTTT
TRBV10-1,TRBJ2-5,-,-,14,CASSESGAQETQYF,TGCGCCAGCAGTGAGTCGGGGGCCCAAGAGACCCAGTACTTC
TRBV4-2,TRBJ2-5,TRBD1,-,13,CASSLTGKETQYF,TGTGCCAGCAGCCTGACAGGGAAAGAGACCCAGTACTTC
TRBV7-9,TRBJ1-5,TRBD1,-,16,CASSPGPTGANQPQHF,TGTGCCAGCAGCCCCGGCCCTACAGGGGCCAATCAGCCCCAGCATTTT
TRBV29-1,TRBJ1-2,-,-,12,CSVGLLNYGYTF,TGCAGCGTTGGCCTCCTAAACTATGGCTACACCTTC
TRBV6-1,TRBJ2-1,TRBD2,few,15,CASSPGLAPVNEQFF,TGTGCCAGCAGTCCTGGACTAGCGCCGGTAAATGAGCAGTTCTTC
TRBV19,TRBJ2-2,-,-,13,CGPPDRNTGELFF,TGTGGCCCCCCGGACAGAAACACCGGGGAGCTGTTTTTT
TRBV29-1,TRBJ1-2,-,few,12,CSGTTDNYGYTF,TGCAGCGGCACGACAGATAACTATGGCTACACCTTC
TRBV5-4,TRBJ2-2,-,few,12,CASSANTGELFF,TGTGCCAGCTCGGCGAACACCGGGGAGCTGTTTTTT
TRBV18,TRBJ2-1,TRBD2,once,16,CASSLTAPSGSSEQFF,TGTGCCAGCTCACTGACTGCGCCTAGCGGTTCTTCTGAGCAGTTCTTC
TRBV25-1,TRBJ1-2,-,few,12,CASSSVIDGYTF,TGTGCCAGCAGTTCAGTAATCGATGGCTACACCTTC
TRBV10-2,TRBJ2-1,-,few,14,CASNGAGSYNEQFF,TGCGCCAGCAATGGGGCCGGCTCCTACAATGAGCAGTTCTTC
TRBV2,TRBJ1-4,-,-,15,CASSTVTEFHEKLFF,TGTGCCAGCAGCACGGTGACAGAGTTTCATGAAAAACTGTTTTTT
TRBV29-1,TRBJ2-3,TRBD1,-,16,CSAEGQLQGLTDTQYF,TGCAGCGCAGAGGGACAGCTACAAGGTCTCACAGATACGCAGTATTTT
TRBV2,TRBJ2-1,-,-,14,CASSGPAGSNEQFF,TGTGCCAGCAGTGGCCCGGCAGGGTCCAATGAGCAGTTCTTC
TRBV30,TRBJ1-3,-,-,15,CAWSISGGAGNTIYF,TGTGCCTGGAGTATCTCGGGTGGAGCTGGAAACACCATATATTTT
TRBV9,TRBJ2-2,TRBD2,few,16,CASSVVAGGYTGELFF,TGTGCCAGCAGCGTAGTAGCGGGAGGATACACCGGGGAGCTGTTTTTT
TRBV7-3,TRBJ1-1,-,few,15,CASSSDPGMNTEAFF,TGTGCCAGCAGCTCCGATCCGGGGATGAACACTGAAGCTTTCTTT
TRBV2,TRBJ2-1,-,few,15,CASRGAVRDYNEQFF,TGTGCCAGCAGGGGGGCGGTACGCGACTACAATGAGCAGTTCTTC
TRBV19,TRBJ2-1,TRBD2,-,14,CASRTSGGYNEQFF,TGTGCCAGTAGGACTAGCGGGGGCTACAATGAGCAGTTCTTC
TRBV19,TRBJ1-2,-,-,12,CASSISSYGYTF,TGTGCCAGTAGTATTTCCAGTTATGGCTACACCTTC
TRBV29-1,TRBJ1-1,-,many,11,CSAQGNTEAFF,TGCAGCGCCCAGGGGAACACTGAAGCTTTCTTT
TRBV7-2,TRBJ1-2,-,-,15,CATANFGGLGYGYTF,TGTGCCACCGCGAACTTCGGAGGCCTCGGCTATGGCTACACCTTC
TRBV4-2,TRBJ2-5,TRBD2,few,17,CASSQEPGLAGQETQYF,TGTGCCAGCAGCCAAGAACCGGGACTAGCGGGACAAGAGACCCAGTACTTC
TRBV7-2,TRBJ2-5,-,many,14,CASTFWGGQETQYF,TGTGCCAGCACCTTCTGGGGCGGCCAAGAGACCCAGTACTTC
TRBV27,TRBJ2-3,TRBD1,few,15,CASSLWGRGQGTQYF,TGTGCCAGCAGTTTATGGGGCAGGGGGCAGGGTACGCAGTATTTT
TRBV28,TRBJ1-1,-,many,12,CASSRYWAGAFF,TGTGCCAGCAGTCGCTATTGGGCTGGGGCTTTCTTT
TRBV18,TRBJ2-1,-,-,14,CASSPRGIYNEQFF,TGTGCCAGCTCACCTCGGGGGATTTACAATGAGCAGTTCTTC
TRBV30,TRBJ1-1,-,-,14,CAWTRGTPNTEAFF,TGTGCCTGGACTCGGGGGACTCCAAACACTGAAGCTTTCTTT
TRBV14,TRBJ2-5,TRBD2,-,15,CASSQLTGGSETQYF,TGTGCCAGCAGCCAATTAACGGGAGGGTCGGAGACCCAGTACTTC
TRBV19,TRBJ1-5,-,-,13,CASTGGSNQPQHF,TGTGCCAGTACCGGCGGTAGCAATCAGCCCCAGCATTTT
TRBV6-6,TRBJ2-1,TRBD2,-,16,CASSSPGLAGSDEQFF,TGTGCCAGCAGTTCCCCGGGACTAGCGGGATCGGATGAGCAGTTCTTC
TRBV7-2,TRBJ1-5,-,few,16,CASSLSSSRNGQPQHF,TGTGCCAGCAGCTTAAGTTCTTCCCGTAACGGTCAGCCCCAGCATTTT
TRBV4-1,TRBJ1-2,TRBD1,few,14,CASSPEGQPYGYTF,TGCGCCAGCAGCCCAGAGGGACAGCCCTATGGCTACACCTTC
TRBV2,TRBJ2-2,TRBD1,few,14,CASRDRGRSGELFF,TGTGCCAGCAGAGACAGGGGGCGAAGCGGGGAGCTGTTTTTT
TRBV7-9,TRBJ2-7,TRBD1,few,16,CASSLGNRQGSYEQYF,TGTGCCAGCAGCTTAGGGAATCGACAGGGGAGCTACGAGCAGTACTTC